The 6 T cell receptor beta chains presented below share a single source sample, sequenced in a study of T cell changes during pregnancy in multiple sclerosis. TCRdb keeps only in-frame clones here, not all; method: immunoSEQ multiplex PCR. The sample records around 100,000 clones, over 80% being singletons. Specimen: peripheral blood, collected after pregnancy. Receptors originate from a female donor with multiple sclerosis, enrolled in a pregnancy study.

This chain uses TRBV5-1 with TRBJ2-5; 10 bases match TRBD2. CDR3 size: 16 residues. Trimming took 4 bases from V and 5 from J; bases not matched to a gene: 11. CDR1 is SGHRS and CDR2 is YFSETQ in the germline V gene. As DNA, the CDR3 is TGCGCCAGCAGCGACTACGAAGCGGGAGGGGAGGAGACCCAGTACTTC. The encoded protein is CASSDYEAGGEETQYF.

The CDR3 region has the DNA TGTGCCAGCAGCGGCTCCCAGGGACAGGGTCTCTACGAGCAGTACTTC. It is translated as CASSGSQGQGLYEQYF. The chain carries TRBV9 and TRBJ2-7; 9 positions agree with TRBD1. Trimming removed 3 bases from V and 3 bases from J; junction bases left unmatched: 10. The CDR3 length is 16 residues. Germline lookup yields CDR1 SGDLS and CDR2 YYNGEE.

This clone was recorded a few times. This sequence joins TRBV29-1 and TRBJ1-6; 9 bases align to TRBD1. Looked up from germline, CDR1 is SQVTM and CDR2 is ANQGSEA. V gave up 5 bases and J gave up 7 bases; unmatched junction bases: 3. The CDR3 loop spans 13 amino acids. CDR3 protein: CSVRTGANSPLHF. CDR3 nucleotides: TGCAGCGTTAGGACAGGGGCAAATTCACCCCTCCACTTT.

V and J are TRBV12-5 and TRBJ2-3, with 10 nucleotides matching TRBD2. This CDR3 contains 18 residues. Germline CDR1 is LGHNT and CDR2 is FRNRAP. Losses at the gene ends were 2 bases for V and 2 bases for J; bases not matched to a gene: 10. The CDR3 protein is CASGLPPGTSVNTDTQYF. The CDR3 DNA reads TGTGCTAGTGGTTTGCCCCCGGGGACTAGCGTTAACACAGATACGCAGTATTTT.

The sample holds one count of this clone. The V and J genes are TRBV7-9 and TRBJ2-1; TRBD1 is a possible D gene (5 bases). The CDR3 is 15 residues long. CDR1 SEHNR and CDR2 FQNEAQ come from the germline V gene (reference sequence). The V and J ends lost 3 bases and 4 bases respectively, with 13 bases between them. CDR3 in amino acids: CASSLADRAYNEQFF. The CDR3 bases are TGTGCCAGCAGCTTGGCCGACAGAGCGTACAATGAGCAGTTCTTC. The full variable domain, in which reference TRBV7-9 and TRBJ2-1 provide the parts outside the CDR3, is DTGVSQNPRHKITKRGQNVTFRCDPISEHNRLYWYRQTLGQGPEFLTYFQNEAQLEKSRLLSDRFSAERPKGSFSTLEIQRTEQGDSAMYLCASSLADRAYNEQFFGPGTRLTVL.

This chain joins TRBV5-8 and TRBJ2-6; no clear D gene. V shed 0 bases and J shed 0 bases, with 7 bases lying between them. The germline V gene encodes CDR1 SGHTS and CDR2 YDEGEE. This CDR3 is 16 amino acids long. The chain's CDR3 is CASSLDLLSGANVLTF. The DNA for the CDR3 is TGTGCCAGCAGCTTGGATCTACTCTCTGGGGCCAACGTCCTGACTTTC.